This TCR beta chain was profiled in a study of beta chain features in type 1 diabetes (dated by TCRdb to 2016 to 2019). A note on the overall study: Mean age, gender distribution, total cell number and subset yield did not differ between patients and healthy donors. A total of 85 million to 140 million sorted cells were examined across all samples, and a strong correlation was observed between cell number per subset and RNA yield. The study compared TCRB repertoires of sorted circulating CD4+ T cell subsets between recently diagnosed type 1 diabetes patients and matched healthy donors. Regulatory and stem cell-like memory subsets were obtained from only 8 patients and roughly 8 healthy donors, while naive and central memory subsets were obtained from all 30 or so donors. Broader findings and caveats from the paper: Type 1 diabetes patients showed a moderate but significant shortening of TCRB CDR3 length in all four CD4+ subsets. Naive, central memory and regulatory TCRB repertoires appeared to be more alike among patients than among healthy donors. Shorter templates might have been favored by PCR, but patient and control samples were amplified and corrected together, so both groups would have been affected equally by any skew. Because cDNA was sequenced instead of genomic DNA, activated cells with high expression could be over-represented, although the groups did not differ in activation or CD3 levels. At VDJ recombination sites, type 1 diabetes patients had fewer insertions and more deleted nucleotides, which implies abnormalities in thymic rearrangement. Only small numbers of individuals were included in the HLA sub-analyses, which left unresolved whether HLA type had any influence on TCRB rearrangement.

A few counts support this clone. This receptor's antigen is unknown. No base quality information exists; no much larger clone differs at one position. The same CDR3 can be traced to other DNA sequences in this sample. The CDR3 spans 14 residues, from the cysteine through the phenylalanine. The retained sequence is limited to the CDR3, 42 bases, with the frame set at the first base. Taken from the germline V gene (reference sequence), the CDR1 and CDR2 loops are SEHNR and FQNEAQ. V is reduced by 4 bases and J by 5 bases, leaving a spacing of 14 bases between them. A single peripheral blood draw of about 120 mL on average was collected from each donor into heparinised tubes. Using a panel that included CD45RO, CCR7, CD25, CD127, CD95 and CD27, naive, central memory, regulatory and stem cell-like memory CD4+ T cells were sorted on a BD FACSAria II. Every sorted population had a purity above 98%. PBMCs were separated immediately by Lymphoprep density gradient centrifugation and were stained directly, without being cultured. Samples were stained and sorted in pairs, with one healthy donor and one patient per experiment, so that batch effects were minimized.

The entire amount of isolated RNA was reverse transcribed using the High Capacity cDNA Reverse Transcription Kit, so the sequenced TCRB transcripts were expressed ones. Deep immunoSEQ sequencing was performed on naive, central memory and regulatory T cell samples, with an average of around 3.4 million total reads per sample. After sorted cells were lysed in RLT buffer, RNA was extracted with DNase-treated RNeasy Micro or Mini kits, with the choice depending on cell number. Each cell subset was processed on its own to prevent cross-contamination, while patient and healthy donor samples were processed together. The immunoSEQ multiplex PCR was used to amplify TCRB sequences from cDNA, generating 87-bp fragments that spanned the CDR3 region. Sequencing of the amplicons was done on the Illumina HiSeq platform. The original pipeline was this. Synthetic template baselines were used to correct PCR bias computationally, reads within Hamming distance 2 were collapsed together, and singletons that could not be merged were discarded. Reads were aligned against IMGT to assign V, D and J genes, CDR3 length and insertions or deletions at six rearrangement sites. Within each subset, clonotype counts were normalized to sorted cell number, after which true diversity and Gini coefficients were computed with the tcR R package. The overlap coefficient, calculated on TCRB nucleotide sequences, was used to measure repertoire sharing. This immuneACCESS table, as held by TCRdb, lists in-frame sequences with V and J called but not all clones. Of the missing ones, under half trace to an unresolved V gene in checked studies; the others have no known cause. Clone size and V and J calls were adopted from that table, with D and trimming inferred from the DNA. The sample table lists 250,000 to 300,000 clones, under 8.5% of them with a count of one. Approximately 1% of the sample belongs to the ten largest clones.

What was sequenced was central memory CD4+ T cells from blood. This receptor was identified in a woman aged 18-29 years in good health. The chain joins TRBV7-9 to TRBJ1-1; the D segment cannot be called with confidence. The CDR3 protein: CASSSRDSGTEAFF. The bases are TGTGCCAGCAGCTCACGCGATTCGGGGACTGAAGCTTTCTTT.